This passage covers 11 T cell receptor beta chains from one sample sequenced in a study of cytomegalovirus exposure and HLA in healthy donors. The PCR was carried out with 60 Vbeta primers and 13 Jbeta primers. Libraries were prepared by immunoSEQ multiplex PCR; TCRdb keeps only in-frame clonotypes and omits some of them. The repertoire holds under 200,000 clones, with approximately 80% as singletons. Sequenced material: PBMCs. The receptors were gathered from a woman aged 25-40 years in good health and CMV-seronegative.

The chain links TRBV15 to TRBJ2-5, with 9 bases matching TRBD1. The V gene end was trimmed by 1 base and the J gene end by 2 bases; junction bases not matched to a gene: 8. The CDR3 length is 17 residues. In germline, CDR1 is LNHNV, CDR2 YYDKDF (reference sequence). CDR3 amino acids: CATSRGTATGGQETQYF. The CDR3 coding sequence is TGTGCCACCAGCAGAGGGACGGCGACAGGGGGGCAAGAGACCCAGTACTTC.

J is TRBJ1-2 and V is TRBV29-1; 10 nucleotides match TRBD1. The V segment lost 3 bases and the J segment 8 bases; nucleotides outside the gene matches: 6. Germline lookup yields CDR1 SQVTM and CDR2 ANQGSEA. The CDR3 totals 13 residues. Here the CDR3 DNA reads TGCAGCGTTGACCAGGGACAGGGGAACGGCTACACCTTC. Protein sequence: CSVDQGQGNGYTF. The variable domain in full, completed from reference TRBV29-1 and TRBJ1-2, reads SAVISQKPSRDICQRGTSLTIQCQVDSQVTMMFWYRQQPGQSLTLIATANQGSEATYESGFVIDKFPISRPNLTFSTLTVSNMSPEDSSIYLCSVDQGQGNGYTFGSGTRLTVV.

The chain couples TRBV14 to TRBJ1-3; D is uncertain. This CDR3 spans 15 amino acids. The V end was cut by 2 bases, the J end by 2 bases, with 10 bases between. Per germline, CDR1 SGHDN and CDR2 FVKESK. The CDR3 spells CASSQLSGTGNTIYF. Here the CDR3 DNA reads TGTGCCAGCAGCCAATTATCGGGTACTGGAAACACCATATATTTT.

The chain links TRBV28 to TRBJ1-2; possibly TRBD1 for D (6 bases). With 10 bases removed from V and 7 bases from J, the gap between germline ends came to 19 bases. Germline CDR1 MDHEN, CDR2 SYDVKM. CDR3 length: 13 residues. The CDR3 protein is CAINIRQGSGYTF. CDR3 coding DNA: TGTGCCATCAACATTAGGCAGGGGAGTGGCTACACCTTC.

The rearrangement joins TRBV11-2 to TRBJ2-2; weak D call: TRBD1 (6 bases). The CDR3 is made up of 16 amino acids. The germline V gene has CDR1 SGHAT and CDR2 FQNNGV. Trimming shortened V by 5 bases and J by 3 bases, and 16 bases separated the two germline ends. CDR3 DNA: TGTGCCAGCAGCACTTACAAGGGGGAGCACACCGGGGAGCTGTTTTTT. Protein product: CASSTYKGEHTGELFF.

The chain recombines TRBV19 with TRBJ2-7, with D perhaps matching TRBD1 (6 bases). V lost 3 bases, J lost 2 bases, and 8 bases lay in between. The CDR3 has 13 amino acids. Germline CDR1 is LNHDA and CDR2 is SQIVND (reference sequence). DNA for the CDR3: TGTGCCAGTAGTATGGGGGCCACCTACGAGCAGTACTTC. This sequence encodes CASSMGATYEQYF.

The gene calls are TRBV14 and TRBJ1-2, with TRBD1 identical over 8 bases. Germline values: CDR1 SGHDN, CDR2 FVKESK. CDR3 length: 14 residues. Trimming took 6 bases from V and 0 from J; bases not matched to a gene: 3. In nucleotides, the CDR3 is TGTGCCAGCAGGAGACAGGGGACTAACTATGGCTACACCTTC. As protein: CASRRQGTNYGYTF.

This chain connects TRBV6-5 to TRBJ2-7; TRBD1 matches 7 bases. The CDR3 loop spans 14 amino acids. The junction had 7 bases not matched to a gene; V was cut back by 5 bases and J by 3 bases. The germline V gene encodes CDR1 MNHEY and CDR2 SVGAGI. CDR3 in DNA: TGTGCCAGCAGTCGGACAGGAGAACTCTACGAGCAGTACTTC. Amino acids: CASSRTGELYEQYF.

The V gene is TRBV7-3, the J gene TRBJ1-2; 9 nucleotides line up with TRBD1. This CDR3 comprises 12 residues. V shed 5 bases, J shed 10 bases, and the junction held 5 bases outside the gene matches. The germline V gene encodes CDR1 SGHTA and CDR2 FQGTGA. CDR3 DNA sequence: TGTGCCAGCAGCCAGGGACAGGGAACCTACACCTTC. Translated: CASSQGQGTYTF. Variable domain in full (rest from reference TRBV7-3 and TRBJ1-2): GAGVSQTPSNKVTEKGKYVELRCDPISGHTALYWYRQSLGQGPEFLIYFQGTGAADDSGLPNDRFFAVRPEGSVSTLKIQRTERGDSAVYLCASSQGQGTYTFGSGTRLTVV.

This clone was counted between two and nine times. This chain uses TRBV5-1 with TRBJ1-2; 7 nucleotides match TRBD1. There are 16 residues in the CDR3. The V segment lost 4 bases and the J segment 2 bases; nucleotides outside the gene matches: 11. Germline V gene data show CDR1 as SGHRS and CDR2 as YFSETQ. The CDR3 spells CASSRGTANENYGYTF. Here the CDR3 DNA reads TGCGCCAGCAGCCGGGGGACAGCCAACGAGAACTATGGCTACACCTTC.

This chain uses TRBV5-4 with TRBJ2-3, with TRBD2 matching 7 bases. Germline V gives CDR1 SGHNT, CDR2 YYREEE (reference sequence). The CDR3 extends over 16 amino acids. J gave up 3 bases and V 0 bases, and 7 bases lay outside the gene matches. DNA for the CDR3: TGTGCCAGCAGCTTGGCTGCGGGAGTTATGACAGATACGCAGTATTTT. It encodes CASSLAAGVMTDTQYF.